These T cell receptor beta chains were read from a single sample in a study of blood T cell repertoires in COVID-19. Generated by immunoSEQ multiplex PCR, the TCRdb table keeps only in-frame clones and is missing some. The sample has over 45,000 clones; approximately 88% are singletons. The specimen sequenced was peripheral blood. The receptors were gathered from a man aged 45-65 years with active COVID-19. The CDR3 runs from the conserved cysteine through the conserved F or W. The D gene is left open where the match is weak. Rows may omit the clone size; those that give it use once, few, many or a size class.

J: TRBJ1-1
V: TRBV5-1
size: -
D: -
CDR3: CASSLEIGIATEAFF
DNA: TGCGCCAGCAGCTTGGAAATCGGGATTGCCACTGAAGCTTTCTTT

J: TRBJ2-2
V: TRBV4-3
size: -
D: -
CDR3: CASSHLTTGELFF
DNA: TGCGCCAGCAGCCATCTTACTACCGGGGAGCTGTTTTTT

J: TRBJ2-3
V: TRBV28
size: once
D: TRBD2
CDR3: CASSWGGGRADTQYF
DNA: TGTGCCAGCAGTTGGGGCGGGGGGCGAGCAGATACGCAGTATTTT

J: TRBJ2-1
V: TRBV5-8
size: -
D: TRBD1
CDR3: CASRRTGEIYNEQFF
DNA: TGTGCCAGCCGACGGACAGGGGAGATATACAATGAGCAGTTCTTC

J: TRBJ2-7
V: TRBV6-5
size: -
D: TRBD1
CDR3: CASSYGQGTYEQYF
DNA: TGTGCCAGCAGTTATGGACAGGGGACCTACGAGCAGTACTTC

J: TRBJ1-5
V: TRBV18
size: once
D: TRBD1
CDR3: CASSPGPGQEQYSNQPQHF
DNA: TGTGCCAGCTCACCCGGGCCGGGACAGGAGCAATATAGCAATCAGCCCCAGCATTTT

J: TRBJ1-2
V: TRBV28
size: -
D: -
CDR3: CASSLLDSVQGYTF
DNA: TGTGCCAGCAGTTTGCTGGACAGTGTACAGGGCTACACCTTC

J: TRBJ1-4
V: TRBV19
size: once
D: TRBD1
CDR3: CASSPRGQAGNEKLFF
DNA: TGTGCCAGTTCCCCAAGAGGACAGGCAGGCAATGAAAAACTGTTTTTT

J: TRBJ1-5
V: TRBV20-1
size: few
D: -
CDR3: CSASAGLRQPQHF
DNA: TGCAGTGCTAGTGCCGGGTTGCGTCAGCCCCAGCATTTT

J: TRBJ2-1
V: TRBV20-1
size: -
D: TRBD1
CDR3: CSASGDRGGTYNEQFF
DNA: TGCAGTGCTAGTGGGGACAGGGGGGGAACCTACAATGAGCAGTTCTTC

J: TRBJ1-1
V: TRBV6-5
size: -
D: -
CDR3: CASSYSSRVGTEAFF
DNA: TGTGCCAGCAGTTACTCATCCCGGGTGGGCACTGAAGCTTTCTTT

J: TRBJ1-2
V: TRBV19
size: -
D: TRBD1
CDR3: CASIPTGGAYGYTF
DNA: TGTGCCAGTATCCCGACAGGGGGCGCCTATGGCTACACCTTC

J: TRBJ2-1
V: TRBV5-1
size: -
D: -
CDR3: CASSGRLLAGEQFF
DNA: TGCGCCAGCAGCGGAAGGCTACTAGCTGGTGAGCAGTTCTTC

J: TRBJ1-1
V: TRBV28
size: medium-sized
D: -
CDR3: CASRRPREAFF
DNA: TGTGCCAGCAGACGTCCGAGGGAAGCTTTCTTT

J: TRBJ2-7
V: TRBV9
size: once
D: -
CDR3: CASSVNPWPGTTGEQYF
DNA: TGTGCCAGCAGCGTTAATCCTTGGCCAGGAACTACGGGGGAGCAGTACTTC

J: TRBJ1-1
V: TRBV5-1
size: -
D: TRBD1
CDR3: CASSPRQGSRGTEAFF
DNA: TGCGCCAGCAGCCCTCGACAGGGTAGCCGGGGGACTGAAGCTTTCTTT

J: TRBJ2-3
V: TRBV6-5
size: -
D: TRBD1
CDR3: CASSYPGTGKDTQYF
DNA: TGTGCCAGCAGTTACCCCGGGACAGGAAAGGATACGCAGTATTTT

J: TRBJ2-2
V: TRBV27
size: -
D: TRBD2
CDR3: CASSSGLAITGELFF
DNA: TGTGCCAGCAGTTCGGGACTAGCGATCACCGGGGAGCTGTTTTTT

J: TRBJ2-2
V: TRBV6-2/TRBV6-3
size: -
D: -
CDR3: CASSPLLHTGELFF
DNA: TGTGCCAGCAGCCCTCTCCTACACACCGGGGAGCTGTTTTTT

J: TRBJ2-7
V: TRBV27
size: -
D: -
CDR3: CATHRTESEQYF
DNA: TGTGCCACGCATCGGACAGAAAGCGAGCAGTACTTC

J: TRBJ1-5
V: TRBV2
size: few
D: TRBD1
CDR3: CASSEGTGGYSNQPQHF
DNA: TGTGCCAGCAGTGAGGGAACAGGGGGTTATAGCAATCAGCCCCAGCATTTT

J: TRBJ2-3
V: TRBV2
size: -
D: TRBD2
CDR3: CASSEERGGPDTQYF
DNA: TGTGCCAGCAGTGAGGAGCGGGGGGGCCCAGATACGCAGTATTTT

J: TRBJ2-7
V: TRBV10-2
size: -
D: TRBD1
CDR3: CASRDPGQGVYEQYF
DNA: TGCGCCAGCAGAGATCCGGGACAGGGGGTCTACGAGCAGTACTTC